A selection of T cell receptor beta chains follows, all from one sample in a study of beta chain features in type 1 diabetes. Clones were sequenced by immunoSEQ multiplex PCR, and TCRdb holds only the in-frame ones, with some missing. Of around 430,000 clones in the sample, around 30% were seen once. Input material: naive CD4+ T cells from blood. The receptor set was obtained from a man aged 18-30 years in good health. Both conserved end residues are part of each CDR3. D genes are given only for firm matches. The listing skips clone size in some rows; elsewhere it reads once, few, many or a size class.

.	.	TRBV6-5	TRBJ2-3	CASSYQKALDTQYF	TGTGCCAGCAGTTACCAGAAAGCTTTAGATACGCAGTATTTT
.	few	TRBV30	TRBJ2-3	CAWSVPLTSTDTQYF	TGTGCCTGGAGTGTTCCGCTGACTAGCACAGATACGCAGTATTTT
TRBD1	.	TRBV9	TRBJ1-5	CASSLGTGNLQPQHF	TGTGCCAGCAGCCTTGGGACAGGCAATCTTCAGCCCCAGCATTTT
.	.	TRBV29-1	TRBJ2-7	CSVGGDNTYEQYF	TGCAGCGTTGGGGGGGACAACACCTACGAGCAGTACTTC
.	.	TRBV6-6	TRBJ2-4	CASSYSTRDAQNIQYF	TGTGCCAGCAGTTACTCGACCAGGGATGCCCAAAACATTCAGTACTTC
.	.	TRBV5-1	TRBJ1-5	CASSLGAVDQPQHF	TGCGCCAGCAGCTTGGGAGCAGTTGATCAGCCCCAGCATTTT
.	few	TRBV30	TRBJ1-1	CAWNSMNTEAFF	TGTGCCTGGAACAGCATGAACACTGAAGCTTTCTTT
TRBD2	.	TRBV30	TRBJ2-7	CAWSDPPGLAGRSSYEQYF	TGTGCCTGGAGCGATCCACCGGGACTAGCGGGAAGGAGCTCCTACGAGCAGTACTTC
.	.	TRBV6-5	TRBJ1-1	CASSSKPTGVATEAFF	TGTGCCAGCAGTTCCAAACCCACAGGTGTAGCCACTGAAGCTTTCTTT
.	.	TRBV30	TRBJ1-5	CAWSVQGHQPQHF	TGTGCCTGGAGTGTACAGGGACACCAGCCCCAGCATTTT